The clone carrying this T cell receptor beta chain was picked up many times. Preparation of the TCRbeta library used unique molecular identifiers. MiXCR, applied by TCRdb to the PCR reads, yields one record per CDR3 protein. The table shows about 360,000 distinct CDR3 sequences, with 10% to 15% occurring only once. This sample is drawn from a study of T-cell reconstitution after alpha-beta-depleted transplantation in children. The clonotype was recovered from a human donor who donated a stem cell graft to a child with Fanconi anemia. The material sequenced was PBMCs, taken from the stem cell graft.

CDR3 in amino acids: CASSPDRGYGYTF. Here the CDR3 DNA reads TGTGCCAGCAGCCCCGACAGGGGCTATGGCTACACCTTC. The V and J genes are TRBV12-3 or TRBV12-4 and TRBJ1-2; 8 nucleotides agree with TRBD1. This CDR3 has 13 residues. J gave up 4 bases and V 6 bases, and 4 bases lay outside the gene matches.